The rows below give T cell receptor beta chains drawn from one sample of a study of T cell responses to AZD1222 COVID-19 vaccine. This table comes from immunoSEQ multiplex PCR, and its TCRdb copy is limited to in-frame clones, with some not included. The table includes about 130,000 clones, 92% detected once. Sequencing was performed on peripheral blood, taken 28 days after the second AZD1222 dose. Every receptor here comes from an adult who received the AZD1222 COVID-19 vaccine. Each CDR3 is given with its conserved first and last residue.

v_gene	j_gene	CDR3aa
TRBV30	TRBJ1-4	CAWSVLGISVTNEKLFF
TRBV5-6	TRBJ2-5	CASSNTPPQETQYF
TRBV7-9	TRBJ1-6	CASNGQGDSPLHF
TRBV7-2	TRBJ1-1	CASSLTRAAEAFF
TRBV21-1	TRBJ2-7	CASSSQGTPGGF
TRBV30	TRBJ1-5	CAWSLRDHQPQHF
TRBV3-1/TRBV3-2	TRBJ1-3	CASSSPGYGNTIYF
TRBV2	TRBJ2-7	CASSEAGGAYEQYF
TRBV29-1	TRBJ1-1	CSVASTGNTEAFF
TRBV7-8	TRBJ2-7	CASSLVLAGGREQYF
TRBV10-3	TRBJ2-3	CAIRRLAADTQYF
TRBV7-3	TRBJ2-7	CASSLTGLSGEQYF
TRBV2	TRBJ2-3	CASNPVGTDTQYF
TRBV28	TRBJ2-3	CASNPHGLAGEDTQYF
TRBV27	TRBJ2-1	CASTTYNEQFF
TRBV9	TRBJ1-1	CASGPLARDTEAFF
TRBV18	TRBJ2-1	CASSPLRANNEQFF
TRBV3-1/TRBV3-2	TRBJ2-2	CASSQQPTGELFF
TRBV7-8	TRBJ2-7	CASSPGGSRSYEQYF
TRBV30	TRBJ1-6	CAWSYNESPLHF
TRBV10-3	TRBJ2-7	CAISVGLAGDEQYF
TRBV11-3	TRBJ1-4	CASSPGWPNEKLFF
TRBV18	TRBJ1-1	CASSPSGVGTEAFF
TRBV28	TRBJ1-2	CASTTRNYGYTF
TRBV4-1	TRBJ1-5	CASSQEGSGINQPQHF
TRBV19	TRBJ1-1	CASNGGQGTEAFF
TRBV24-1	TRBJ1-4	CATSGPRTGGNEKLFF
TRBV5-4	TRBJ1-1	CASSLESRTEAFF
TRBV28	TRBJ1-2	CASSSGTAIYGYTF
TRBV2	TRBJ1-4	CASSRGTNEKLFF
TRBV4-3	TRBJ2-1	CASSQDSGGYNEQFF
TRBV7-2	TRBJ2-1	CASSLGPGQGANEQFF
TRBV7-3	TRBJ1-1	CASSSHPGMTEAFF
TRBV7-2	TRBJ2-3	CASSLVPLAGSSGDTQYF
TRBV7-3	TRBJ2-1	CASSLDRGTYNEQFF
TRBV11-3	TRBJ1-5	CASSTGQGSSNQPQHF
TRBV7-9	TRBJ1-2	CASRRAQGGGYTF
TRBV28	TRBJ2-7	CASSSGGYEQYF
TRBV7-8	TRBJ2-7	CASSLEPGSSYEQYF
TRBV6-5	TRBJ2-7	CASSYGDQRGKYEQYF
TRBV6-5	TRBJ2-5	CASSSGGEETQYF
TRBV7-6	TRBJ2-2	CASSPGGGTGELFF
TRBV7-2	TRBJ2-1	CASSPQVGGTVYNEQFF
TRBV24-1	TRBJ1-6	CATSGRRQGARNSPLHF
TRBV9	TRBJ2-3	CASSLGGGTDTQYF
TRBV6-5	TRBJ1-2	CASGSGTHGYTF
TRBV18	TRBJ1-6	CASSPKAGGDNSPLHF
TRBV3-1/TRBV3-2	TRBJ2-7	CASSQAVSYEQYF
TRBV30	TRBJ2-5	CAWSNLGEVETQYF
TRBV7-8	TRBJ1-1	CASRLQIGTEAFF
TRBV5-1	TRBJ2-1	CASRYSPSYNEQFF
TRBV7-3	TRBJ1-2	CASSLNPGTGIYGYTF
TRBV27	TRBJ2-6	CASSLFPARSSGANVLTF
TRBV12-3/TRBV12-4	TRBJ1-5	CASSFINDQPQHF
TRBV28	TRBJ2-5	CASSLRSGTNQETQYF
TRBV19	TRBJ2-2	CASDSRGTGELFF
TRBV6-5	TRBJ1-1	CASSPNSGTGVEAFF
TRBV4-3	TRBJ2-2	CASSQDPYLTGELFF
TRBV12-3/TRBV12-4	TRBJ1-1	CASSEGTGVSAFF